One sample yielded the 4 T cell receptor beta chains listed below, sequenced in a study of preoperative IRX-2 immunotherapy in early breast cancer. The repertoire was sequenced with immunoSEQ multiplex PCR; TCRdb's copy has only in-frame clones and lacks some. This repertoire shows tens of thousands of clones, approximately 85% found once; its top ten account for around 1.5%. Treatment meaning: preoperative locoregional IRX-2 cytokine immunotherapy. This sample comprised lymph node tissue, obtained after IRX-2 immunotherapy. These receptors were collected from a human donor with breast cancer.

Details on this clone: The junction differs from germline at one of its ends, possibly a read error. The genes are TRBV11-3 and TRBJ2-6, with D tentatively TRBD2 (6 bases). There are 15 residues in the CDR3. Looked up from germline, CDR1 is SGHNT and CDR2 is YENEEA. The CDR3 reads CASSLGGAGANVLTF. The CDR3 DNA follows: TGTGCCAGCAGTTTGGGCGGGGCTGGGGCCAACGTCCTAACTTTC.

V gene TRBV7-7 combines with J gene TRBJ2-7; D gene ambiguous. Germline V CDR1 and CDR2: SSHAT, FNYEAQ (reference sequence). Trimming pared 5 bases from V and 6 bases from J, leaving 17 bases between. The CDR3 has 14 residues. The CDR3 spells CASSPDIRLGEQYF. The CDR3 coding sequence is TGTGCCAGCAGCCCCGACATACGCCTAGGCGAGCAGTACTTC.

The rearrangement joins TRBV6-8 to TRBJ2-6; possible D gene TRBD1, 5 bases. The ends were cut back, 6 bases at V and 0 bases at J, with 15 bases in the middle. Germline assignment: CDR1 MNHGY and CDR2 SAAAGT. The CDR3 loop spans 17 amino acids. The CDR3 spells CASSSGIWGSGANVLTF. The CDR3 DNA follows: TGTGCCAGCAGCTCAGGGATTTGGGGCTCTGGGGCCAACGTCCTGACTTTC.

The chain carries TRBV5-1 and TRBJ1-6; 7 nucleotides match TRBD1. CDR3 length: 15 residues. Germline V gives CDR1 SGHRS, CDR2 YFSETQ. Trimming took 2 bases from V and 6 from J; bases not matched to a gene: 5. The CDR3 DNA reads as TGCGCCAGCAGCTTTTCCGGGACAGCTAATTCACCCCTCCACTTT. Translation: CASSFSGTANSPLHF.